This T cell receptor (beta chain) is drawn from a study of cytomegalovirus exposure and HLA in healthy donors. Regarding the study as a whole: In a later analysis, at a false discovery rate of 0.05, approximately 18,000 TCR beta sequences were associated with HLA alleles.

PCR employed 60 Vbeta and 13 Jbeta primers. Clones were read by immunoSEQ multiplex PCR, and TCRdb kept only the in-frame ones, dropping some. This table holds around 160,000 clones, 80% found once. As to this clone: Its specificity is not known.

This cohort consisted of healthy bone marrow donors. Deletions cut 4 bases from V and 1 base from J, with 13 bases between. The CDR3 covers 15 residues. Germline V lookup: CDR1 SEHNR, CDR2 FQNEAQ (reference sequence). Sequenced sample: PBMCs. The rearrangement links TRBV7-9 to TRBJ2-5, with D possibly matching TRBD2 (6 bases). The clonotype comes from a man aged 18 to 30 in good health and CMV-seropositive. The CDR3 DNA reads TGTGCCAGCAGCTACCGAATGCGGGGCCAAGAGACCCAGTACTTC. Its translation is CASSYRMRGQETQYF.